These 5 T cell receptor beta chains were all obtained from the same sample, sequenced in a study of CD8 T cells in Susac syndrome. Random hexamers were used to reverse transcribe the RNA input (roughly 0.5 to 1 ug). From the immunoSEQ multiplex PCR reads, TCRdb called clonotypes with MiXCR, one entry per CDR3 protein. The sample holds some 240,000 distinct CDR3 sequences, less than 96% seen once. Input material: CD4+ T cells from PBMCs. The receptor set was obtained from a human donor with Susac syndrome.

The chain couples TRBV9 to TRBJ1-2; 9 bases match TRBD1. V gave up 3 bases and J gave up 4 bases; unmatched junction bases: 10. This CDR3 has 16 residues. Germline lookup yields CDR1 SGDLS and CDR2 YYNGEE. Here the CDR3 reads CASSAIQGARLYGYTF. CDR3 DNA: TGTGCCAGCAGCGCAATACAGGGGGCCCGCCTCTATGGCTACACCTTC.

J is TRBJ1-5 and V is TRBV20-1; 8 bases match TRBD1. Germline V gene data show CDR1 as DFQATT and CDR2 as SNEGSKA (reference sequence). The CDR3 totals 15 residues. Trimming took 3 bases from V and 1 from J; bases not matched to a gene: 5. The CDR3 loop reads CSARGDRWSNQPQHF. CDR3 nucleotides: TGCAGTGCTAGGGGGGACAGGTGGAGCAATCAGCCCCAGCATTTT.

The rearrangement links TRBV5-1 to TRBJ1-4; 8 nucleotides match TRBD1. With 4 bases clipped from V and 7 bases from J, the junction kept 6 bases outside the gene matches. The germline gives CDR1 SGHRS, CDR2 YFSETQ. This CDR3 spans 14 amino acids. The CDR3: CASSADRGSEKLFF. The DNA for the CDR3 is TGCGCCAGCAGCGCCGACAGGGGAAGTGAAAAACTGTTTTTT.

The chain uses TRBV3-1 and TRBJ2-1; no clear D. Germline assignment: CDR1 LGHDT and CDR2 YNNKEL (reference sequence). The CDR3 spans 12 residues. Trimming left V 4 bases short and J 7 bases short, with 8 bases between. The DNA for the CDR3 is TGTGCCAGCAGCCCCTGGTCTAATGAGCAGTTCTTC. It yields the protein CASSPWSNEQFF.

CDR3 bases: TGCAGTGTCCGGTTGCAGGGAGCCCCGAACACTGAAGCTTTCTTT. Its translation: CSVRLQGAPNTEAFF. V is TRBV20-1 and J is TRBJ1-1; possibly TRBD1 for D (5 bases). The germline V gene encodes CDR1 DFQATT and CDR2 SNEGSKA (reference sequence). The CDR3 is 15 amino acids. V dropped 7 bases and J dropped 1 base, with 19 bases sitting between them.